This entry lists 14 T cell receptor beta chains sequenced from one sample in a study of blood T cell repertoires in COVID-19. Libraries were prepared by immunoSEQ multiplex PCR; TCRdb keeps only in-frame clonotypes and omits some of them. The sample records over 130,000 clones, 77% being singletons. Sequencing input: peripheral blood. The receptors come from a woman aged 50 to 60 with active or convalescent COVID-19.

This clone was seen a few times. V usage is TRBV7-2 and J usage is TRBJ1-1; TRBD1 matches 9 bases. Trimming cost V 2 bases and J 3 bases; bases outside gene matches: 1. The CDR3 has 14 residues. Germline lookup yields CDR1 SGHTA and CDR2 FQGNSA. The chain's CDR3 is CASSLNRGHTEAFF. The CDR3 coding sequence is TGTGCCAGCAGCTTAAACAGGGGGCACACTGAAGCTTTCTTT. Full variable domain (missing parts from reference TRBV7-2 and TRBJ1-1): GAGVSQSPSNKVTEKGKDVELRCDPISGHTALYWYRQSLGQGLEFLIYFQGNSAPDKSGLPSDRFSAERTGGSVSTLTIQRTQQEDSAVYLCASSLNRGHTEAFFGQGTRLTVV.

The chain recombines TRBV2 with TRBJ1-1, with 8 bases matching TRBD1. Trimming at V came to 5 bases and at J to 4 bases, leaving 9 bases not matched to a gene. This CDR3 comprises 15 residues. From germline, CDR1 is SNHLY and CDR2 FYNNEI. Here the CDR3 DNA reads TGTGCCAGCAGTCCTCTACGAGGACAGGGCACTGAAGCTTTCTTT. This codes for CASSPLRGQGTEAFF.

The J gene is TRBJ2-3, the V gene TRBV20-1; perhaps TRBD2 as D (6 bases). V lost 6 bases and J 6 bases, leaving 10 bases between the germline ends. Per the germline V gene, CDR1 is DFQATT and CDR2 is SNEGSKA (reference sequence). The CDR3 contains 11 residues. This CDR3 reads CSAPRGDTQYF. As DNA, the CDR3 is TGCAGTGCCCCCCGGGGGGATACGCAGTATTTT.

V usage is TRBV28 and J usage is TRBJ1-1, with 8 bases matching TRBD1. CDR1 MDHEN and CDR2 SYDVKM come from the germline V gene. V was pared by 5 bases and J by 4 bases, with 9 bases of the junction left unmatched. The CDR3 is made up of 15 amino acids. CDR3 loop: CASSLRGQGGTEAFF. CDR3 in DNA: TGTGCCAGCAGTCTCAGGGGGCAGGGGGGCACTGAAGCTTTCTTT.

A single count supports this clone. Written as DNA, the CDR3 is TGTGCCAGCTCACGGGACAGGGGGCGGCTAGGCACTGAAGCTTTCTTT. This codes for CASSRDRGRLGTEAFF. The V and J genes are TRBV18 and TRBJ1-1, with 12 bases identical to TRBD1. This CDR3 has 16 amino acids. Germline lookup yields CDR1 KGHSH and CDR2 LQKENI. The J segment lost 4 bases and the V segment lost 4 bases, leaving 7 bases of the junction unmatched.

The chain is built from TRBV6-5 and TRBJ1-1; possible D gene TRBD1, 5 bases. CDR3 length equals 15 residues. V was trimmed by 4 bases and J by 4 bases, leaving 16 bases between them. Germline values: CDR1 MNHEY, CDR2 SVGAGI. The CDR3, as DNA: TGTGCCAGCAGTTCTCCAAGACAGAGACGCACTGAAGCTTTCTTT. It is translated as CASSSPRQRRTEAFF.

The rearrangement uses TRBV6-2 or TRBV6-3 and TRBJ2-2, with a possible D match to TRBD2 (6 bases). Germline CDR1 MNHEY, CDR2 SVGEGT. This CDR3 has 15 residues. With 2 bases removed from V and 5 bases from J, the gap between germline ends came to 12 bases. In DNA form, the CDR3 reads TGTGCCAGCAGTTACGGAGGGATAGGTACCGGGGAGCTGTTTTTT. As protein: CASSYGGIGTGELFF.

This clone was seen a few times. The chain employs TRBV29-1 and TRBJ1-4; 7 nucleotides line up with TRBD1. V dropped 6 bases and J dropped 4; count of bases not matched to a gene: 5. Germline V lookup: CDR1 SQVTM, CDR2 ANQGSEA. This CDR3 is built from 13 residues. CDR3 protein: CSVAGTDNEKLFF. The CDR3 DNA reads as TGCAGCGTGGCCGGGACAGATAATGAAAAACTGTTTTTT. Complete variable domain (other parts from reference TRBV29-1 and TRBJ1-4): SAVISQKPSRDICQRGTSLTIQCQVDSQVTMMFWYRQQPGQSLTLIATANQGSEATYESGFVIDKFPISRPNLTFSTLTVSNMSPEDSSIYLCSVAGTDNEKLFFGSGTQLSVL.

DNA for the CDR3: TGTGCCAGCAGCCCAGGATTTAATCAGCCCCAGCATTTT. Its protein product is CASSPGFNQPQHF. The V gene is TRBV12-3 or TRBV12-4, the J gene TRBJ1-5; D remains unclear. With 6 bases removed from V and 4 bases from J, the gap between germline ends came to 10 bases. The length of the CDR3 is 13 residues.

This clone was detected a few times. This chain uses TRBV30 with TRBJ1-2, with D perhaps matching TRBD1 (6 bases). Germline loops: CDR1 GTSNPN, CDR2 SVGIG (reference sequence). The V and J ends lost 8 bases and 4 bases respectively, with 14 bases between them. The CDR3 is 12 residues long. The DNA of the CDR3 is TGTGCCGGGGGGGGCTTTGTCTATGGCTACACCTTC. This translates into CAGGGFVYGYTF.

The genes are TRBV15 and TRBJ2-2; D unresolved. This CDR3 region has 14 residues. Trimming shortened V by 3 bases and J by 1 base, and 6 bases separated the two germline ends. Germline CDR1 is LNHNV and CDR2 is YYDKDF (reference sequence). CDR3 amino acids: CATSSGMNTGELFF. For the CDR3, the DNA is TGTGCCACCAGCAGTGGCATGAACACCGGGGAGCTGTTTTTT.

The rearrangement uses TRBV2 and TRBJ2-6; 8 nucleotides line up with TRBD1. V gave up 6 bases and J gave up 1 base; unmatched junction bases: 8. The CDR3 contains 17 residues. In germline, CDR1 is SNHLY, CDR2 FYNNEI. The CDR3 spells CASSGTGGSSGANVLTF. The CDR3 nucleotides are TGTGCCAGCAGCGGAACAGGGGGGAGTTCTGGGGCCAACGTCCTGACTTTC.

The CDR3 region is CATQQDPVVNQPQHF. The DNA for the CDR3 is TGTGCCACCCAACAGGACCCTGTGGTTAATCAGCCCCAGCATTTT. The chain recombines TRBV19 with TRBJ1-5; weak D call: TRBD1 (5 bases). CDR3 length equals 15 residues. The germline CDR1 and CDR2 sequences are LNHDA and SQIVND (reference sequence). Trimming left V 10 bases short and J 4 bases short, with 20 bases between.

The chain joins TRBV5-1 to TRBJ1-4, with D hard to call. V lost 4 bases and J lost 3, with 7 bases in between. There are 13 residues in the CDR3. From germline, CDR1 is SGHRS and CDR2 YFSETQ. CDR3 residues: CASSRSANEKLFF. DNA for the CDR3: TGCGCCAGCAGCCGGTCGGCTAATGAAAAACTGTTTTTT.